This TCR beta chain is drawn from a study of vaccination effects on CD4 cells after COVID-19. Across the whole study: Relative to the second dose, post-vaccine samples were obtained a median of 72 days later.

This CDR3 region has 15 residues. V shed 4 bases and J 3 bases; nucleotides not matched to a gene: 4. Germline V gene sequence: CDR1 LGHDT, CDR2 YNNKEL (reference sequence). Peptide-pool stimulation followed by sequencing identified expanded antigen-specific CD4+ clonotypes in the ViraFEST assay. Isolating CD4+ T cells followed about 10 days of culture. Two doses of BNT162b2 or mRNA-1273 vaccine were administered to participants. Days 3 and 7 were when half the medium was replaced with IL-2 medium. This clone has just a few counts. Antigen unknown. Assay used: immunoSEQ multiplex PCR; TCRdb lists only in-frame clones, some missing. This table holds under 25,000 clones, 80% to 90% found once.

The TCR comes from a human donor who received a COVID-19 vaccine. Some clones in this sample may be carry-over from other donors' samples. This sequence joins TRBV3-1 (or the pseudogene TRBV3-2) and TRBJ1-1; the match to TRBD1 covers 11 bases. Material: CD4+ T cells from PBMCs cultured with SARS-CoV-2 spike peptides, obtained after COVID-19 vaccination. CDR3 loop: CASSRGTGGDTEAFF. Here the CDR3 DNA reads TGTGCCAGCAGCCGTGGGACAGGGGGTGACACTGAAGCTTTCTTT.